Listed here are 2 T cell receptor beta chains from one sample, sequenced in a study of blood T cells in healthy people across ages. Primers used in a second PCR of roughly 7 to 12 cycles were a sample-barcoded 5' primer and a J-beta primer mix. TCRdb fed the 5' RACE reads into MiXCR, producing one record per CDR3 protein. The data show under 2 million distinct CDR3 sequences, with roughly 32% seen just once and around 11% held by the top ten. The sample consisted of blood. These receptors were taken from a young woman in good health.

J is TRBJ2-5 and V is TRBV2; 11 positions agree with TRBD2. V was clipped by 4 bases and J by 11 bases; unmatched bases: 12. There are 15 residues in the CDR3. Germline V gives CDR1 SNHLY, CDR2 FYNNEI. CDR3 residues: CASSGELAGDREQYF. The CDR3 DNA is TGTGCCAGCAGTGGGGAACTAGCGGGAGACAGGGAGCAGTACTTC.

This clonotype has at least ten counts. The V call is TRBV30, the J call TRBJ2-5; TRBD1 might be the D (6 bases). Germline V lookup: CDR1 GTSNPN, CDR2 SVGIG (reference sequence). The CDR3 consists of 12 residues. V was shortened by 2 bases and J by 7 bases, with 11 bases between the two germline ends. This CDR3 reads CAWSSLGGTQYF. The CDR3 nucleotides are TGTGCCTGGAGTAGTTTAGGGGGGACCCAGTACTTC.